The 15 T cell receptor beta chains presented below share a single source sample, sequenced in a study of blood T cells in healthy people across ages. PCR was performed a second time for about 7 to 11 cycles using a sample-barcoded 5' primer and a J-beta primer mix. TCRdb re-analysed the 5' RACE reads in MiXCR, keeping a single row per CDR3 protein. The sample has about 2 million distinct CDR3 sequences, around half seen once; the top ten hold 2.1%. The sequenced sample consisted of blood. The receptors were gathered from a woman aged 40 to 55 in good health.

The chain combines TRBV7-8 with TRBJ2-4; 7 nucleotides match TRBD1. The V segment lost 5 bases and the J segment 2 bases; nucleotides outside the gene matches: 9. The germline gives CDR1 SGHVS, CDR2 FQNEAQ. The CDR3 covers 16 residues. CDR3 region: CASSRIQQGPKNIQYF. In DNA form, the CDR3 reads TGTGCCAGCAGCCGAATCCAACAGGGGCCCAAAAACATTCAGTACTTC.

V usage is TRBV6-2 or TRBV6-3 and J usage is TRBJ2-5; 8 bases align to TRBD2. The V segment lost 2 bases and the J segment 2 bases; nucleotides outside the gene matches: 7. Germline V CDR1 and CDR2: MNHEY, SVGEGT. This CDR3 has 16 amino acids. The CDR3 DNA is TGTGCCAGCAGTTACGCACTAGCGGAGGTTCAAGAGACCCAGTACTTC. Its translation is CASSYALAEVQETQYF.

This rearrangement joins TRBV20-1 to TRBJ2-1; weak D call: TRBD2 (5 bases). V lost 0 bases and J lost 4, with 10 bases in between. Germline values: CDR1 DFQATT, CDR2 SNEGSKA (reference sequence). CDR3 length: 14 residues. The CDR3 nucleotides read TGCAGTGCTAGAGATGGACTGATTTACAATGAGCAGTTCTTC. This gives the protein CSARDGLIYNEQFF.

This rearrangement joins TRBV15 to TRBJ2-5; D call uncertain. Trimming took 0 bases from V and 4 from J, leaving 12 bases between them. Germline values: CDR1 LNHNV, CDR2 YYDKDF (reference sequence). The CDR3 loop spans 15 amino acids. The CDR3 sequence: CATSRDRRGGETQYF. The DNA of the CDR3 is TGTGCCACCAGCAGAGACCGTAGAGGCGGAGAGACCCAGTACTTC.

The chain joins TRBV7-9 to TRBJ1-2, with D possibly TRBD1 on 5 matching bases. The CDR3 length is 13 residues. The V and J ends lost 1 base and 7 bases respectively, with 10 bases between them. CDR1 is SEHNR and CDR2 is FQNEAQ in the germline V gene (reference sequence). The CDR3 nucleotides are TGTGCCAGCAGCTTAGGATCGGGGCGTGGCTACACCTTC. Translated: CASSLGSGRGYTF. Full variable domain (rest looked up from reference TRBV7-9 and TRBJ1-2): DTGVSQNPRHKITKRGQNVTFRCDPISEHNRLYWYRQTLGQGPEFLTYFQNEAQLEKSRLLSDRFSAERPKGSFSTLEIQRTEQGDSAMYLCASSLGSGRGYTFGSGTRLTVV.

The rearrangement links TRBV6-2 or TRBV6-3 to TRBJ2-7, with D tentatively TRBD1 or TRBD2 (5 bases each). Germline CDR1 MNHEY, CDR2 SVGEGT. CDR3 length: 12 residues. Trimming took off 5 bases at V and 6 bases at J, with 11 bases between the two ends. For the CDR3, the DNA is TGTGCCAGCAGTCAGAGGGGAGCCGAGCAGTACTTC. Protein product: CASSQRGAEQYF.

The sample holds a few counts of this clonotype. The chain has TRBV20-1 and TRBJ2-5, with D maybe TRBD2 (5 bases). In germline, CDR1 is DFQATT, CDR2 SNEGSKA (reference sequence). V dropped 5 bases and J dropped 1 base, with 14 bases sitting between them. The CDR3 is 14 amino acids. The CDR3 bases are TGCAGTGCTGCTTTGATCCGGGGCCAAGAGACCCAGTACTTC. It codes for CSAALIRGQETQYF.

In this sample, this clonotype turned up a few times. The rearrangement joins TRBV27 to TRBJ2-7, with TRBD1 matching over 8 bases. Germline V lookup: CDR1 MNHEY, CDR2 SMNVEV (reference sequence). The CDR3 is made up of 13 amino acids. The V segment lost 10 bases and the J segment 3 bases; nucleotides outside the gene matches: 8. CDR3: CATSGQGRYEQYF. The CDR3 DNA sequence: TGTGCCACCTCTGGACAGGGCCGCTACGAGCAGTACTTC.

Concerning this clonotype itself: The CDR3 does not end in the conserved phenylalanine or tryptophan, so this is likely a read error. The chain has TRBV20-1 and TRBJ2-7; 7 bases match TRBD2. Trimming removed 6 bases from V and 0 bases from J; junction bases left unmatched: 8. The CDR3 is 14 amino acids. In germline, CDR1 is DFQATT, CDR2 SNEGSKA (reference sequence). This CDR3 is CSAPGTTSSYEQYL. In DNA form, the CDR3 reads TGCAGTGCCCCCGGGACTACAAGCTCCTACGAGCAGTACTTG.

The rearrangement uses TRBV20-1 and TRBJ2-5; TRBD1 matches 12 bases. With V trimmed by 2 bases and J by 5 bases, 9 bases remained unmatched. CDR1 and CDR2 from the germline V gene are DFQATT and SNEGSKA (reference sequence). The CDR3 covers 16 residues. CDR3 protein: CSARLWDRGRGETQYF. The CDR3 nucleotides are TGCAGTGCTAGACTGTGGGACAGGGGGCGGGGTGAGACCCAGTACTTC.

This clonotype was seen a few times. The gene calls are TRBV7-2 and TRBJ2-7; 12 bases align to TRBD2. V lost 4 bases to trimming and J lost 1 base; unmatched junction nucleotides: 8. The CDR3 totals 17 residues. The germline gives CDR1 SGHTA, CDR2 FQGNSA. The CDR3 protein is CASSWLAGGSKSYEQYF. As DNA, the CDR3 is TGTGCCAGCAGCTGGCTAGCGGGGGGGTCCAAATCCTACGAGCAGTACTTC.

This chain joins TRBV14 and TRBJ2-5, with TRBD1 as a possible D gene (5 bases). V lost 3 bases to trimming and J lost 11 bases, with 10 bases between them. CDR3 length equals 11 residues. Per germline, CDR1 SGHDN and CDR2 FVKESK. The CDR3 region is CASSQGRLQYF. Here the CDR3 DNA reads TGTGCCAGCAGCCAGGGGCGATTGCAGTACTTC. The full variable domain, with the rest looked up from reference TRBV14 and TRBJ2-5, is EAGVTQFPSHSVIEKGQTVTLRCDPISGHDNLYWYRRVMGKEIKFLLHFVKESKQDESGMPNNRFLAERTGGTYSTLKVQPAELEDSGVYFCASSQGRLQYFGPGTRLLVL.

This clonotype has more than one count but fewer than ten. The chain couples TRBV6-2 or TRBV6-3 to TRBJ2-1; the D gene is possibly TRBD2 (6 bases). V shed 8 bases and J shed 6 bases, with 17 bases lying between them. CDR1 MNHEY and CDR2 SVGEGT come from the germline V gene. The CDR3 extends over 14 amino acids. The CDR3 sequence is CASLANKLGNEQFF. The CDR3 coding sequence is TGTGCCAGCCTAGCGAATAAATTGGGCAATGAGCAGTTCTTC.

CDR3 coding DNA: TGTGCCAGCAGTTTATCGCGGGAGTGGTCTTGGGGCTACACCTTC. It is translated as CASSLSREWSWGYTF. The V call is TRBV28, the J call TRBJ1-2, with D hard to call. Germline V gene data show CDR1 as MDHEN and CDR2 as SYDVKM. CDR3 length: 15 amino acids. Deletions cut 1 base from V and 8 bases from J, with 17 bases between.

V usage is TRBV2 and J usage is TRBJ2-5; D tentatively fits TRBD1 or TRBD2 (5 bases each). The CDR3 contains 12 residues. Trimming took off 11 bases at V and 5 bases at J, with 15 bases between the two ends. Germline CDR1 reads SNHLY; CDR2 reads FYNNEI. This CDR3 is CAARAEGETQYF. The CDR3 nucleotides are TGTGCCGCCAGGGCTGAGGGGGAGACCCAGTACTTC.